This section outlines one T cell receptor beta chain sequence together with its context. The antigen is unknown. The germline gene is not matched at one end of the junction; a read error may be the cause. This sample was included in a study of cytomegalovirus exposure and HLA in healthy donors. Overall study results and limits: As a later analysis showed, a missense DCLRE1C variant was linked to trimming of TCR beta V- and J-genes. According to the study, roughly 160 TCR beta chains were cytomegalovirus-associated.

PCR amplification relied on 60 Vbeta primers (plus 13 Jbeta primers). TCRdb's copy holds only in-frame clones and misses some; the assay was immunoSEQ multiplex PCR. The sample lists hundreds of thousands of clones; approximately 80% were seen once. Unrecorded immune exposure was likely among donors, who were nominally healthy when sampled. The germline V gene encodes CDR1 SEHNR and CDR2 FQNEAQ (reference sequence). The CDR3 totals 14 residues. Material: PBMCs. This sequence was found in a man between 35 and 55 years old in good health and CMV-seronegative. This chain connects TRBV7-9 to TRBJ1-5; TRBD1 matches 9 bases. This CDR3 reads CSSSLGTGNQPQHF. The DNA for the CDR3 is TGTTCCAGCAGCCTAGGGACAGGGAATCAGCCCCAGCATTTT.